This is a list of T cell receptor beta chains from one sample in a study of T cell repertoires in cytomegalovirus infection. TCRdb re-called the reads through MiXCR, storing one row per CDR3 protein. The top ten hold roughly 70% of the sample, which has approximately 110,000 distinct CDR3 sequences, under 45% seen once. These receptors are not linked to any known antigen. The sequencing used CD8+ T cells from cultured PBMCs, collected from culture after CMV antigen stimulation. These receptors all stem from a human donor in good health (CMV status not recorded). Some clones in this sample may be carry-over from other donors' samples. Both conserved end residues are part of each CDR3. Fields, in order: V gene, clone size, J gene, D gene, CDR3 protein, CDR3 DNA. The D gene is left open where the match is weak. Size is stated for part of the rows, as once, few or many counts, or as a class when the clone is expanded.

v_call: TRBV20-1; clone_size: .; j_call: TRBJ2-5; d_call: .; cdr3_aa: CSARDLQGGWDQETQYF; cdr3_nt: TGCAGTGCTAGAGATTTGCAGGGAGGCTGGGACCAAGAGACCCAGTACTTC
v_call: TRBV20-1; clone_size: .; j_call: TRBJ2-1; d_call: .; cdr3_aa: CSARDSWTIYNEQFF; cdr3_nt: TGCAGTGCTAGAGATTCTTGGACTATTTACAATGAGCAGTTCTTC
v_call: TRBV19; clone_size: once; j_call: TRBJ2-1; d_call: .; cdr3_aa: CASSRGRNEQFF; cdr3_nt: TGTGCCAGTAGTAGGGGTCGGAATGAGCAGTTCTTC
v_call: TRBV4-1; clone_size: .; j_call: TRBJ1-1; d_call: .; cdr3_aa: CASSQGPSTEAFF; cdr3_nt: TGCGCCAGCAGCCAAGGCCCCAGTACTGAAGCTTTCTTT
v_call: TRBV28; clone_size: few; j_call: TRBJ2-7; d_call: TRBD1; cdr3_aa: CASSPRDRTYEQYF; cdr3_nt: TGTGCCAGCAGTCCCCGGGACAGGACCTACGAGCAGTACTTC
v_call: TRBV7-8; clone_size: many; j_call: TRBJ2-3; d_call: .; cdr3_aa: CASSLLGTTTDTQYF; cdr3_nt: TGTGCCAGCAGCTTACTTGGGACCACCACAGATACGCAGTATTTT
v_call: TRBV7-2; clone_size: .; j_call: TRBJ1-6; d_call: TRBD1; cdr3_aa: CASSQTGGDSPLHF; cdr3_nt: TGTGCCAGCAGCCAGACAGGGGGAGATTCACCCCTCCACTTT
v_call: TRBV9; clone_size: once; j_call: TRBJ1-5; d_call: .; cdr3_aa: CASSVGQGREPQHF; cdr3_nt: TGTGCCAGCAGCGTAGGTCAGGGTAGGGAGCCCCAGCATTTT
v_call: TRBV27; clone_size: .; j_call: TRBJ2-1; d_call: .; cdr3_aa: CASRLRTRIDEQFF; cdr3_nt: TGTGCCAGCAGGCTAAGGACCCGTATCGATGAGCAGTTCTTC
v_call: TRBV27; clone_size: .; j_call: TRBJ2-7; d_call: TRBD2; cdr3_aa: CASSPGLVKAYEQYF; cdr3_nt: TGTGCCAGCAGTCCAGGACTAGTGAAAGCCTACGAGCAGTACTTC
v_call: TRBV7-2; clone_size: few; j_call: TRBJ2-2; d_call: .; cdr3_aa: CASSPGTANTGELFF; cdr3_nt: TGTGCCAGCAGCCCCGGGACGGCGAACACCGGGGAGCTGTTTTTT